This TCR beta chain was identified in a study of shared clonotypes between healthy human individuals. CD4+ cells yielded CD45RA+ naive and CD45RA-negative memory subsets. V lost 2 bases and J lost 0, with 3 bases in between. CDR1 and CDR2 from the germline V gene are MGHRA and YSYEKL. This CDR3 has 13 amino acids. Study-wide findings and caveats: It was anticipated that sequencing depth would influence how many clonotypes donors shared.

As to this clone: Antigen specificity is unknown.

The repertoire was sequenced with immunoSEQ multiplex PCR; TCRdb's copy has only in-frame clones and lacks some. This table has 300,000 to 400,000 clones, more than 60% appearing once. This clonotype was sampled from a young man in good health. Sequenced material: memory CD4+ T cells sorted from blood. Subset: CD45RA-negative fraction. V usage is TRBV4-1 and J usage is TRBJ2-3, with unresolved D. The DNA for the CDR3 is TGCGCCAGCAGCCAAACTAGCACAGATACGCAGTATTTT. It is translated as CASSQTSTDTQYF.